This is a list of T cell receptor beta chains from one sample in a study of early T cells in non-severe SARS-CoV-2 infection. TCRdb redid the calling of the 5' RACE reads with MiXCR, one entry per CDR3 protein. This table has 75,000 to 100,000 distinct CDR3 sequences, approximately 15% appearing once. Sequencing used whole blood. These receptor sequences come from an adult who was a healthcare worker with PCR-confirmed SARS-CoV-2 infection or an uninfected control (not recorded which). Both conserved end residues are part of each CDR3. The order of the fields is CDR3 protein, V gene.

CDR3: CASSPRTGNGNQPQHF
V: TRBV12-3/TRBV12-4

CDR3: CSAIKTYNSPLHF
V: TRBV20-1

CDR3: CASSPGDSHSNQPQHF
V: TRBV7-9

CDR3: CASSRSGGGSYEQYF
V: TRBV7-6

CDR3: CSARDRVSGNTIYF
V: TRBV20-1

CDR3: CASSRTLPRSYNEQFF
V: TRBV7-9

CDR3: CASSLSPGGEQPQHF
V: TRBV12-3/TRBV12-4

CDR3: CASSLGTSGQGNYGYTF
V: TRBV7-9

CDR3: CASSEVTASNQPQHF
V: TRBV10-2

CDR3: CASSPGQESAEQYF
V: TRBV4-1

CDR3: CASSILQDSNQPQHF
V: TRBV19

CDR3: CSARAPPGEQFF
V: TRBV20-1

CDR3: CASTNGPEQYF
V: TRBV27

CDR3: CATTNQAGRYERYF
V: TRBV28

CDR3: CASSYLRRELFF
V: TRBV6-6

CDR3: CASSLAGLAADRYF
V: TRBV7-8

CDR3: CASSLIEQPQHF
V: TRBV12-3/TRBV12-4

CDR3: CASSVGQETQYF
V: TRBV9

CDR3: CSVDQGYEQYF
V: TRBV29-1

CDR3: CASSHGLAGAGEQYF
V: TRBV14

CDR3: CASSSSGERGSPLHF
V: TRBV5-1

CDR3: CAISGRGGEKLFF
V: TRBV28

CDR3: CASSLGHSSSYEQYF
V: TRBV5-1

CDR3: CASSLRTSGTFPYEQYF
V: TRBV3-1

CDR3: CASSHSGGNEQFF
V: TRBV7-9

CDR3: CASSFRSGRETQNSPLHF
V: TRBV27

CDR3: CASSYGLANTEAFF
V: TRBV7-2

CDR3: CASSSIHYEQYF
V: TRBV5-6

CDR3: CASSPPGRTDTQYF
V: TRBV18

CDR3: CARIKQQGTNTGELFF
V: TRBV2

CDR3: CASSRTSPGDTQYF
V: TRBV5-1

CDR3: CASSHPDSMVEQYF
V: TRBV5-1

CDR3: CASRGPLRSYNEQFF
V: TRBV6-5

CDR3: CASSQREGLYEQYF
V: TRBV6-2/TRBV6-3

CDR3: CASSSEQGRLSEQYF
V: TRBV11-1

CDR3: CASTLSLIYPRLQAFF
V: TRBV2

CDR3: CASSSGANYGYTF
V: TRBV7-9

CDR3: CASSPMRQEGNTIYF
V: TRBV3-1

CDR3: CSVAGTNYGYTF
V: TRBV29-1

CDR3: CASPGPGLAYNEQFF
V: TRBV28

CDR3: CASSWTSGTIPGF
V: TRBV6-5

CDR3: CASSTQGASGANVLTF
V: TRBV7-2

CDR3: CASSLRQVMFTQYNEQFF
V: TRBV7-3

CDR3: CSAQQINTEAFF
V: TRBV29-1

CDR3: CASWDRGLEQYF
V: TRBV28

CDR3: CASSLLDRVGEKLFF
V: TRBV27

CDR3: CASSLPGGRANTGELFF
V: TRBV6-1

CDR3: CASSPERGEEGEKLFF
V: TRBV19

CDR3: CASSARTSGSYEQYF
V: TRBV9

CDR3: CSVDVPGAGNEQFF
V: TRBV29-1

CDR3: CASSLRQGRLGNEQFF
V: TRBV5-4

CDR3: CASSQTWTSGSQRNEQFF
V: TRBV27

CDR3: CASSVAVGLGGEKLFF
V: TRBV9

CDR3: CASSQTSGSVSPYNEQFF
V: TRBV6-2/TRBV6-3

CDR3: CSVLGRGHLTINQPQHF
V: TRBV29-1